What follows is one T cell receptor (beta chain) and its context. Its specificity is not known. Every donor contributed at least one pre-ART and at least two post-ART PBMC samples. With 6 bases removed from V and 6 bases from J, the gap between germline ends came to 3 bases. The V gene's germline CDR1 is DFQATT and CDR2 SNEGSKA (reference sequence). This CDR3 is built from 9 residues. Survey level was the resolution at which the v3.0 immunoSEQ assay ran. Profiling relied on immunoSEQ multiplex PCR, and the TCRdb table lists in-frame clones only, not all of them. The data contain 23,000 or so clones, more than 75% of them singletons. This record belongs to a study of long-term antiretroviral therapy in people with HIV. General study results and limits: An increase in diversity followed ART, yet levels stayed below transplant donor controls. Dominant in the repertoire at all time points were clones expanded before ART. HIV repertoires covered narrower CDR3 length ranges than controls did.

The sequence was obtained from a woman between 35 and 50 years old with HIV. The source material was unsorted PBMCs, sampled 0.5 years after starting antiretroviral therapy. The V and J genes are TRBV20-1 and TRBJ2-1, with D hard to call. The CDR3 DNA sequence: TGCAGTGCGAGCAATGAGCAGTTCTTC. It is translated as CSASNEQFF.